This T cell receptor (beta chain) was identified in a study of cytomegalovirus exposure and HLA in healthy donors. Study conclusions and caveats: Overall, some 160 TCR beta chains were annotated as cytomegalovirus-associated.

Note on this clone: Its cognate antigen is unknown.

Assay: immunoSEQ multiplex PCR; the TCRdb copy retains only in-frame clones and omits some. In the table there are about 260,000 clones, around 90% of which are singletons. Between the trimmed V and J ends, which lost 0 bases and 2 bases, there was a span of 8 bases. The CDR3 is 14 residues long. Looked up from germline, CDR1 is MGHRA and CDR2 is YSYEKL. Material for sequencing was PBMCs. The chain joins TRBV4-1 to TRBJ2-7, with D uncertain. The source of this sequence is a woman aged 25 to 39 in good health and CMV-seronegative. CDR3 DNA: TGCGCCAGCAGCCAAGATCCAGGTACCTACGAGCAGTACTTC. Translation: CASSQDPGTYEQYF.